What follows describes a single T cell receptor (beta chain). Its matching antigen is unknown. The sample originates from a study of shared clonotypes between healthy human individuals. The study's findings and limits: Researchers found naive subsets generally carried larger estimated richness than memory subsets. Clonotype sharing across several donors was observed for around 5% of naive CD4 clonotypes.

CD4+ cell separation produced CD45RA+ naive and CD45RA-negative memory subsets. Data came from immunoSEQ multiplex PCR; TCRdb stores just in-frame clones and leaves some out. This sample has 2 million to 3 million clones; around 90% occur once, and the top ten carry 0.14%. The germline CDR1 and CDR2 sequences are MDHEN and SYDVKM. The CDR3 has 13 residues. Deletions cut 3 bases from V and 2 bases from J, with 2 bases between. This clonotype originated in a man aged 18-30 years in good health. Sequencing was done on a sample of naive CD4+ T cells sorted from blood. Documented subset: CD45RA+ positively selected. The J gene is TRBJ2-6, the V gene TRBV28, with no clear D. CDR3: CASSFAGANVLTF. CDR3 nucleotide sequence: TGTGCCAGCAGTTTCGCTGGGGCCAACGTCCTGACTTTC.